This T cell receptor (beta chain) was recovered during a study of T cell changes during pregnancy in multiple sclerosis (dated by TCRdb to the late 2010s). About the full investigation: The study looked at changes in the T cell repertoire across pregnancy in women with multiple sclerosis.

Trimming takes 5 bases off V and 6 bases off J; junction bases not matched to a gene: 10. The CDR3 runs 15 amino acids, cysteine and phenylalanine included. The only DNA kept is the CDR3, 45 bases in frame from the first base. Sequences MNHEY (CDR1) and SVGAGI (CDR2) are obtained from the germline V gene. Concerning this clone: Its binding antigen is unknown. The input lacks base qualities; no much larger clone sits a single base away.

Library prep was done by the immunoSEQ multiplex PCR assay. Drawn from immuneACCESS, this table holds only the in-frame rearrangements with V and J called that TCRdb kept. Clones are partly lost; checked studies trace under half to an unresolved V gene and leave the rest unexplained. The sample has around 12,000 clones on record, about 91% of them singletons. About 7.7% of the sample lies in the top ten. The sample consisted of CD8+ T cells from peripheral blood mononuclear cells, taken in the second trimester of pregnancy. The chain joins TRBV6-5 to TRBJ1-2; TRBD1 lines up with 9 middle nucleotides. This TCR derives from a female donor in good health, enrolled as a control in a pregnancy study. The DNA is as follows: TGTGCCAGCAGTCGATCGGCCGGGACAGGGAATGGCTACACCTTC. It translates to CASSRSAGTGNGYTF.